These T cell receptor beta chains were read from a single sample in a study of blood T cell repertoires in COVID-19. TCRdb keeps only in-frame clones here, not all; method: immunoSEQ multiplex PCR. The sample lists 250,000 to 350,000 clones, approximately 86% occurring once. The sequencing input was peripheral blood. These receptors were taken from a human donor with COVID-19, enrolled during active disease. The donor label of this sample is uncertain. The CDR3 runs from the conserved cysteine through the conserved F or W. D genes are given only for firm matches. Where a row states a size, it is once, few, many or the class of an expanded clone; other rows omit it.

CDR3 protein	clone size	J gene	D gene	V gene	CDR3 length
CASSPTSGGTEAFF	NA	TRBJ1-1	TRBD1	TRBV7-3	14
CASSPSTGPAEGSGKLFF	NA	TRBJ1-4	NA	TRBV9	18
CASSAGTSATYEQYF	NA	TRBJ2-7	TRBD2	TRBV19	15
CASSLRESGNEKLFF	NA	TRBJ1-4	NA	TRBV19	15
CASSLGTGGNYNSPLHF	NA	TRBJ1-6	TRBD1	TRBV5-5	17
CASSFTGVYEKLFF	once	TRBJ1-4	TRBD1	TRBV6-6	14
CASSARRGTNQPQHF	NA	TRBJ1-5	TRBD1	TRBV11-3	15
CASSIATGSLGSGNTIYF	few	TRBJ1-3	TRBD1	TRBV19	18
CASREGLAAPYEQYF	NA	TRBJ2-7	TRBD2	TRBV6-5	15
CASSPPRQGWYGYTF	few	TRBJ1-2	TRBD1	TRBV28	15
CASRPEGGRTEAFF	NA	TRBJ1-1	NA	TRBV5-1	14
CASSGDFISFNEQFF	NA	TRBJ2-1	NA	TRBV6-5	15
CSASFPEGNQPQHF	few	TRBJ1-5	NA	TRBV20-1	14
CASSNRQGFGYTF	NA	TRBJ1-2	TRBD1	TRBV28	13
CASSYLGQRGTEAFF	NA	TRBJ1-1	TRBD1	TRBV28	15
CASSLGRGQALGRNTEAFF	NA	TRBJ1-1	NA	TRBV5-1	19
CASSDFPRLAGEGEQFF	NA	TRBJ2-1	TRBD2	TRBV6-4	17
CASSRGGEEGTEAFF	NA	TRBJ1-1	NA	TRBV3-1/TRBV3-2	15
CASSLGRRSGYTF	NA	TRBJ1-2	NA	TRBV11-2	13
CSVEPPTSGRGNEQFF	NA	TRBJ2-1	TRBD2	TRBV29-1	16
CASSLMSLNYGYTF	NA	TRBJ1-2	NA	TRBV7-2	14
CASSPLKAGGTDTQYF	NA	TRBJ2-3	TRBD2	TRBV3-1/TRBV3-2	16
CASSQFGRSSYNEQFF	NA	TRBJ2-1	TRBD2	TRBV4-3	16
CASSQGGQNQPQHF	NA	TRBJ1-5	TRBD1	TRBV28	14
CASSLGPSGTLYEQYF	NA	TRBJ2-7	TRBD2	TRBV5-5	16
CASSLRGPGGNTGELFF	NA	TRBJ2-2	TRBD2	TRBV7-3	17
CASSYSRGQPIYEQYF	once	TRBJ2-7	TRBD1	TRBV6-5	16
CASSTRVDTQYF	few	TRBJ2-3	NA	TRBV28	12
CASSLARTETYGYTF	NA	TRBJ1-2	NA	TRBV7-8	15
CASSRGNSGANVLTF	NA	TRBJ2-6	NA	TRBV7-9	15
CASSVQRDTEAFF	NA	TRBJ1-1	NA	TRBV2	13
CASSLTGSGNTIYF	NA	TRBJ1-3	NA	TRBV7-9	14
CASSALAGTYEQYF	few	TRBJ2-7	TRBD2	TRBV9	14
CASSVGLAEETQYF	few	TRBJ2-5	TRBD2	TRBV9	14
CASSSLGETYTF	once	TRBJ1-2	NA	TRBV12-3/TRBV12-4	12
CASSLTPPGQGSHEQYF	NA	TRBJ2-7	TRBD1	TRBV19	17
CASSLQPQEVTEAFF	once	TRBJ1-1	NA	TRBV7-2	15
CASSKVFGLGTEAFF	NA	TRBJ1-1	NA	TRBV25-1	15
CASSQGRGSGNTIYF	NA	TRBJ1-3	NA	TRBV4-1	15
CASSYRGPNTGELFF	NA	TRBJ2-2	TRBD1	TRBV19	15
CASSFSLGDEKLFF	NA	TRBJ1-4	NA	TRBV5-1	14